The source of this T cell receptor beta chain is a study of OX40 agonist ivuxolimab in advanced cancers. Study context: Every 2 weeks, patients received ivuxolimab intravenously, dosed at 0.01 to 10 mg/kg.

Clones were sequenced by immunoSEQ multiplex PCR, and TCRdb holds only the in-frame ones, with some missing. The top ten hold around 1.8% of the sample, which has tens of thousands of clones, around four fifths seen once. This clone has just a few counts. V was pared by 5 bases and J by 2 bases, with 19 bases between. CDR1 SGHTA and CDR2 FQGNSA come from the germline V gene. This CDR3 spans 17 amino acids. The V and J genes are TRBV7-2 and TRBJ2-1; D may be TRBD2 (5 bases). This receptor was identified in an adult with an advanced solid tumor such as melanoma, head and neck, liver or kidney cancer. Sequencing was performed on CD4+ or CD8+ T cells sorted from blood, taken in a trial of the OX40 agonist ivuxolimab. The CDR3 sequence is CASSEPARRVPYNEQFF. CDR3 sequence (DNA): TGTGCCAGCAGCGAACCGGCCCGGCGGGTCCCCTACAATGAGCAGTTCTTC.